Below, 24 T cell receptor beta chains from the same sample are listed, as sequenced in a study of blood T cell repertoires in COVID-19. The assay was immunoSEQ multiplex PCR, and TCRdb's table has in-frame clones only and misses some. The profile covers about 350,000 clones, with roughly nine tenths appearing a single time and 3.9% taken by the ten largest. The sample consisted of peripheral blood. All receptors derive from a woman aged 60-70 years with COVID-19, enrolled during active disease.

J is TRBJ1-2 and V is TRBV2; perhaps TRBD1 as D (6 bases). The ends were cut back, 2 bases at V and 3 bases at J, with 16 bases in the middle. Germline CDR1 reads SNHLY; CDR2 reads FYNNEI. This CDR3 region has 16 residues. The CDR3, as DNA: TGTGCCAGCAGTGAATTACTCCCATCAGGGGACTATGGCTACACCTTC. It specifies CASSELLPSGDYGYTF.

This clone was picked up a small number of times. The chain combines TRBV2 with TRBJ1-5, with D possibly being TRBD1 (6 bases). This CDR3 has 14 residues. Germline-derived CDR1 and CDR2 are SNHLY and FYNNEI. V was trimmed by 1 base and J by 5 bases, leaving 9 bases between them. The CDR3 is CASSEVGADQPQHF. The CDR3 coding sequence is TGTGCCAGCAGTGAAGTGGGGGCAGATCAGCCCCAGCATTTT.

The chain carries TRBV3-1 (or the pseudogene TRBV3-2) and TRBJ2-2; possibly TRBD1 for D (5 bases). This CDR3 is built from 14 residues. Trimming shortened V by 2 bases and J by 3 bases, and 7 bases separated the two germline ends. CDR1 is LGHDT and CDR2 is YNNKEL in the germline V gene (reference sequence). For the CDR3, the DNA is TGTGCCAGCAGCCAAAAGACAGACACCGGGGAGCTGTTTTTT. Protein sequence: CASSQKTDTGELFF.

The rearrangement links TRBV19 to TRBJ1-5; D is uncertain. This CDR3 comprises 15 residues. V lost 1 base to trimming and J lost 5 bases, with 12 bases between them. Germline assignment: CDR1 LNHDA and CDR2 SQIVND (reference sequence). The CDR3 loop is CASSIVGRGDQPQHF. CDR3 DNA: TGTGCCAGTAGTATAGTAGGGCGGGGAGATCAGCCCCAGCATTTT.

The V and J genes are TRBV29-1 and TRBJ1-2; 7 nucleotides align to TRBD1. After removal of 3 bases from V and 1 base from J, the junction contained 2 bases not matched to a gene. Germline CDR1 reads SQVTM; CDR2 reads ANQGSEA. The CDR3 sequence is 13 residues long. CDR3 loop: CSVEQGDNYGYTF. CDR3 in DNA: TGCAGCGTTGAGCAGGGGGATAACTATGGCTACACCTTC.

The chain has TRBV2 and TRBJ1-2; 7 bases match TRBD1. The germline CDR1 and CDR2 sequences are SNHLY and FYNNEI. The CDR3 runs to 17 residues. The trim removed 6 bases at V and 5 bases at J, leaving 18 bases unmatched. The CDR3 protein is CASRGPTGVAGPYGYTF. Here the CDR3 DNA reads TGTGCCAGCAGAGGCCCTACAGGGGTCGCGGGGCCTTATGGCTACACCTTC.

This chain connects TRBV18 to TRBJ2-7; 8 positions match TRBD1. This CDR3 contains 14 residues. V gave up 6 bases and J gave up 1 base; unmatched junction bases: 5. Germline V CDR1 and CDR2: KGHSH, LQKENI. CDR3 amino acids: CASSQQGASYEQYF. The CDR3 coding sequence is TGTGCCAGCTCGCAGCAGGGGGCTTCCTACGAGCAGTACTTC.

This chain links TRBV19 with TRBJ1-6; D remains ambiguous. The CDR3 has 14 residues. The germline V gene has CDR1 LNHDA and CDR2 SQIVND (reference sequence). V lost 1 base, J lost 7 bases, and 8 bases lay in between. CDR3 amino acids: CASSIVQNNSPLHF. In DNA, the CDR3 is TGTGCCAGTAGTATAGTACAGAACAATTCACCCCTCCACTTT.

The chain has TRBV4-2 and TRBJ1-4; weak D call: TRBD1 (6 bases). The CDR3 has 16 amino acids. Germline V CDR1 and CDR2: LGHNA, YNFKEQ. The V and J ends lost 1 base and 5 bases respectively, with 14 bases between them. The CDR3, as DNA: TGTGCCAGCAGCCAAGGTTCCGGGACATACAATGAAAAACTGTTTTTT. Its protein is CASSQGSGTYNEKLFF.

The chain joins TRBV18 to TRBJ2-7, with TRBD1 matching 7 bases. The trim removed 5 bases at V and 7 bases at J, leaving 14 bases unmatched. CDR1 KGHSH and CDR2 LQKENI come from the germline V gene. This CDR3 contains 15 residues. This CDR3 is CASSSSGTAPSEQYF. The DNA for the CDR3 is TGTGCCAGCTCATCTTCCGGGACAGCCCCTAGTGAGCAGTACTTC.

The chain is built from TRBV5-5 and TRBJ2-1; 9 nucleotides match TRBD1. Trimming took 4 bases from V and 6 from J; bases not matched to a gene: 14. The CDR3 runs to 17 residues. The germline V gene has CDR1 SGHKS and CDR2 YYEKEE (reference sequence). The CDR3 nucleotides are TGTGCCAGCAGCCCGCGCGGCGTACAGGGGGCTCTCAATGAGCAGTTCTTC. Its translation: CASSPRGVQGALNEQFF. The full variable domain, completed using reference TRBV5-5 and TRBJ2-1, is DAGVTQSPTHLIKTRGQQVTLRCSPISGHKSVSWYQQVLGQGPQFIFQYYEKEERGRGNFPDRFSARQFPNYSSELNVNALLLGDSALYLCASSPRGVQGALNEQFFGPGTRLTVL.

The V and J genes are TRBV11-2 and TRBJ1-2; D remains ambiguous. V lost 4 bases and J 4 bases, leaving 16 bases between the germline ends. The V gene's germline CDR1 is SGHAT and CDR2 FQNNGV. CDR3 length equals 15 residues. The chain's CDR3 is CASSSLQRTRYGYTF. The CDR3 bases are TGTGCCAGCAGCTCCCTCCAGCGAACCCGCTATGGCTACACCTTC.

The chain links TRBV3-1 (or the pseudogene TRBV3-2) to TRBJ2-5; 8 positions agree with TRBD2. CDR1 LGHDT and CDR2 YNNKEL come from the germline V gene (reference sequence). The CDR3 runs to 13 residues. Trimming removed 3 bases from V and 4 bases from J; junction bases left unmatched: 1. CDR3 in amino acids: CASSHRGGETQYF. The DNA of the CDR3 is TGTGCCAGCAGCCACCGGGGGGGAGAGACCCAGTACTTC.

In DNA, the CDR3 is TGCGCCAGCAGCTTGAAATCACCTACCCCCCTCTCTGGGGCCAACGTCCTGACTTTC. It yields the protein CASSLKSPTPLSGANVLTF. V is TRBV5-1 and J is TRBJ2-6; D gene unclear. Trimming shortened V by 1 base and J by 0 bases, and 17 bases separated the two germline ends. The CDR3 has 19 amino acids. CDR1 is SGHRS, CDR2 YFSETQ, per germline.

A few counts support this clone. Distinct nucleotide sequences in the sample also encode this CDR3. The chain links TRBV3-1 (or the pseudogene TRBV3-2) to TRBJ1-2; D may be TRBD1 (5 bases). Germline CDR1 is LGHDT and CDR2 is YNNKEL (reference sequence). The CDR3 totals 15 residues. The V end lost 4 bases, the J end lost 0 bases, and 12 bases lay between the germline ends. CDR3 loop: CASSRGTGANYGYTF. The DNA of the CDR3 is TGTGCCAGCAGCCGAGGAACAGGAGCTAACTATGGCTACACCTTC.

The chain employs TRBV7-9 and TRBJ1-3, with D tentatively TRBD1 (6 bases). CDR1 is SEHNR and CDR2 is FQNEAQ in the germline V gene (reference sequence). V lost 2 bases to trimming and J lost 7 bases, with 12 bases between them. The CDR3 is 14 amino acids. The CDR3 reads CASSLRQGINTIYF. CDR3 DNA: TGTGCCAGCAGCTTAAGGCAGGGGATCAACACCATATATTTT.

This clone occurred once. This chain uses TRBV15 with TRBJ2-2; D not certain. Trimming cost V 0 bases and J 0 bases, with 8 bases left between them. The CDR3 length is 16 residues. Germline V lookup: CDR1 LNHNV, CDR2 YYDKDF (reference sequence). The CDR3 sequence: CATSRDLAANTGELFF. CDR3 DNA: TGTGCCACCAGCAGAGATCTGGCGGCGAACACCGGGGAGCTGTTTTTT.

The chain's CDR3 is CASKGRGLSLNTEAFF. The CDR3 DNA is TGTGCCAGCAAAGGCAGGGGGCTAAGTTTAAACACTGAAGCTTTCTTT. The gene calls are TRBV7-9 and TRBJ1-1, with TRBD1 identical over 8 bases. There are 16 residues in the CDR3. CDR1 SEHNR and CDR2 FQNEAQ come from the germline V gene (reference sequence). V was pared by 7 bases and J by 2 bases, with 12 bases of the junction left unmatched.

The chain couples TRBV19 to TRBJ1-1, with 8 bases aligning to TRBD1. The germline V gene encodes CDR1 LNHDA and CDR2 SQIVND (reference sequence). This CDR3 is built from 13 residues. V shed 5 bases, J shed 7 bases, and the junction held 6 bases outside the gene matches. CDR3 coding DNA: TGTGCCAGTAGTGCGACAGGGGACGATGAAGCTTTCTTT. Amino acids: CASSATGDDEAFF. Variable domain in full (rest from reference TRBV19 and TRBJ1-1): DGGITQSPKYLFRKEGQNVTLSCEQNLNHDAMYWYRQDPGQGLRLIYYSQIVNDFQKGDIAEGYSVSREKKESFPLTVTSAQKNPTAFYLCASSATGDDEAFFGQGTRLTVV.

The CDR3 reads CASSPRGPDSPLHF. The CDR3 DNA sequence: TGCGCCAGCAGCCCCCGGGGTCCCGATTCACCCCTCCACTTT. V gene TRBV5-1 combines with J gene TRBJ1-6, with D unresolved. The CDR3 is 14 amino acids. With 4 bases removed from V and 8 bases from J, the gap between germline ends came to 13 bases. Germline-derived CDR1 and CDR2 are SGHRS and YFSETQ.

The J gene is TRBJ1-1, the V gene TRBV4-2; the match to TRBD1 covers 8 bases. Germline-derived CDR1 and CDR2 are LGHNA and YNFKEQ. Trimming at V came to 4 bases and at J to 0 bases, leaving 4 bases not matched to a gene. The CDR3 length is 15 residues. DNA of the CDR3: TGTGCCAGCAGCCCTGGACAGGGTCTGAACACTGAAGCTTTCTTT. It specifies CASSPGQGLNTEAFF.

J is TRBJ1-4 and V is TRBV19; TRBD1 aligns across 9 bases. Trimming at V came to 6 bases and at J to 4 bases, leaving 3 bases not matched to a gene. The V gene's germline CDR1 is LNHDA and CDR2 SQIVND (reference sequence). The CDR3 runs to 14 residues. The CDR3 is CASSNRGLNEKLFF. DNA of the CDR3: TGTGCCAGTAGCAACAGGGGGCTTAATGAAAAACTGTTTTTT.

The chain links TRBV6-5 to TRBJ1-2; a weak D match, TRBD1 (5 bases). The germline V gene encodes CDR1 MNHEY and CDR2 SVGAGI. The CDR3 spans 15 residues. V lost 0 bases, J lost 8 bases, and 16 bases lay in between. In DNA form, the CDR3 reads TGTGCCAGCAGTTACTCCCACGGGGGTCGTGGAGGCTACACCTTC. Translation: CASSYSHGGRGGYTF.

The V gene is TRBV5-1, the J gene TRBJ2-1; 9 bases are shared with TRBD2. Trimming at V came to 2 bases and at J to 5 bases, leaving 8 bases not matched to a gene. The CDR3 runs to 16 residues. Germline lookup yields CDR1 SGHRS and CDR2 YFSETQ. The CDR3 nucleotides are TGCGCCAGCAGCTTCCCGCGTAAGCGGGGGGACAATGAGCAGTTCTTC. Translating it yields CASSFPRKRGDNEQFF.